One sample yielded the 14 T cell receptor beta chains listed below, sequenced in a study of T-cell memory formation after mild COVID-19 (TCRdb year 2021). The library was built by means of 5' RACE. These reads were obtained on an Illumina NovaSeq 6000. The public sequencing data were trimmed at Q25 with fastp and processed into clonotypes with MiXCR by TCRdb, which kept only in-frame beta chains. Each CDR3 protein gets just one entry, which takes the most common genes and DNA from the rows behind it. In all, the sample holds 250,000 or so distinct CDR3 sequences, and roughly 17% of those were seen once. Roughly 23% of the sample is in the top ten clones. Sequencing was done on a sample of PBMCs or a T cell subset sorted from them (not recorded which). The receptors stem from a young man who had mild COVID-19 (a few samples of this study predate the infection). The sample titles of this study are shuffled in the database, so cell type and time point are left out; the donor was told from shared clones.

This clonotype has a handful of counts. The chain recombines TRBV7-2 with TRBJ2-5; D may be TRBD1 (5 bases). Germline values: CDR1 SGHTA, CDR2 FQGNSA. CDR3 size: 15 residues. V lost 2 bases and J lost 4, with 14 bases in between. In DNA, the CDR3 is TGTGCCAGCAGCTTACATACTGGGGCCCGAGAGACCCAGTACTTC. This encodes CASSLHTGARETQYF.

This clonotype was counted at least ten times. The chain joins TRBV7-9 to TRBJ2-7; TRBD2 matches at 7 bases. This CDR3 is built from 11 residues. Germline-derived CDR1 and CDR2 are SEHNR and FQNEAQ (reference sequence). Losses at the gene ends were 8 bases for V and 6 bases for J; bases not matched to a gene: 4. The CDR3 region is CASGLEGEQYV. The CDR3 bases are TGTGCCAGCGGACTAGAGGGCGAGCAGTACGTC.

This clonotype has just a few counts. The chain is built from TRBV5-1 and TRBJ2-1; 8 bases align to TRBD1. Germline V gene data show CDR1 as SGHRS and CDR2 as YFSETQ. The CDR3 has 13 residues. The V and J ends lost 5 bases and 3 bases, in that order; junction bases with no gene match: 1. The CDR3 reads CASRQGGYNEQFF. The CDR3 coding sequence is TGCGCCAGCAGACAGGGGGGCTACAATGAGCAGTTCTTC.

The chain joins TRBV4-3 to TRBJ1-1; D perhaps matches TRBD1 (6 bases). Trimming left V 8 bases short and J 6 bases short, with 13 bases between. This CDR3 is built from 12 residues. Germline assignment: CDR1 LGHNA and CDR2 YSLEER. The CDR3 DNA sequence: TGCGCCAGCCCCGACAGGCGGCCTGAAGCTTTCTTT. Its protein product is CASPDRRPEAFF.

This chain connects TRBV6-2 or TRBV6-3 to TRBJ2-3; tentatively, D is TRBD1 or TRBD2 (5 bases each). The CDR3 spans 13 residues. V lost 6 bases and J lost 5, with 12 bases in between. Germline CDR1 MNHEY, CDR2 SVGEGT. The CDR3 sequence is CASRGPARDTQYF. The CDR3 region has the DNA TGTGCCAGCAGGGGACCCGCCCGAGATACGCAGTATTTT.

The genes are TRBV4-2 and TRBJ1-1; the match to TRBD1 covers 7 bases. Germline-derived CDR1 and CDR2 are LGHNA and YNFKEQ. This CDR3 is 15 amino acids long. J gave up 4 bases and V 0 bases, and 5 bases lay outside the gene matches. CDR3 in DNA: TGTGCCAGCAGCCAAGATCAGGGGGGGGGCACTGAAGCTTTCTTT. It encodes CASSQDQGGGTEAFF.

This rearrangement joins TRBV5-1 to TRBJ1-2; a weak D match, TRBD1 (5 bases). V dropped 8 bases and J dropped 3 bases, with 11 bases sitting between them. The CDR3 consists of 12 residues. CDR1 SGHRS and CDR2 YFSETQ come from the germline V gene. The CDR3, as DNA: TGCGCCAGTAAGGACATTTACTATGGCTACACCTTC. Amino acids: CASKDIYYGYTF.

The chain links TRBV12-3 or TRBV12-4 to TRBJ1-5; no definite D call. Trimming removed 3 bases from V and 7 bases from J, with 10 bases in between. The CDR3 loop spans 13 amino acids. The CDR3 sequence: CASSFSPIQPQHF. The CDR3 region has the DNA TGTGCCAGCAGTTTCTCCCCTATACAGCCCCAGCATTTT.

The chain carries TRBV6-1 and TRBJ2-5; D may be TRBD1 or TRBD2 (5 bases each). CDR3 length equals 12 residues. V shed 6 bases and J shed 5 bases, with 10 bases lying between them. CDR1 and CDR2 (germline): MNHNS, SASEGT. The CDR3 is CASRGAGETQYF. The DNA of the CDR3 is TGTGCCAGCAGAGGGGCGGGCGAGACCCAGTACTTC.

The CDR3 is CASSKTSGGDSYQETQYF. DNA of the CDR3: TGTGCCAGCAGCAAGACTAGCGGGGGGGATTCGTACCAAGAGACCCAGTACTTC. This chain connects TRBV4-2 to TRBJ2-5; 14 positions agree with TRBD2. CDR1 and CDR2 (germline): LGHNA, YNFKEQ. V trimming: 5 bases; J trimming: 0 bases; junction bases outside the gene matches: 8. The CDR3 extends over 18 amino acids.

The rearrangement links TRBV9 to TRBJ2-3, with 9 positions matching TRBD2. The germline CDR1 and CDR2 sequences are SGDLS and YYNGEE. The CDR3 runs to 15 residues. The ends lost 0 bases at V and 2 bases at J; junction bases unmatched: 1. DNA of the CDR3: TGTGCCAGCAGCGTAGGACTAGCGGTCACAGATACGCAGTATTTT. Its translation: CASSVGLAVTDTQYF.

CDR3: CASSLQRRYGYTF. Here the CDR3 DNA reads TGTGCCAGCAGTCTACAGCGGAGGTATGGCTACACCTTC. This chain links TRBV28 with TRBJ1-2; D ambiguous. This CDR3 spans 13 amino acids. V was shortened by 5 bases and J by 5 bases, with 12 bases between the two germline ends. The germline V gene has CDR1 MDHEN and CDR2 SYDVKM.

The rearrangement links TRBV7-2 to TRBJ1-4; no clear D gene. This CDR3 is 14 amino acids long. V was clipped by 2 bases and J by 0 bases, with 4 bases between them. Germline V CDR1 and CDR2: SGHTA, FQGNSA. The CDR3 spells CASSLYTTNEKLFF. CDR3 in DNA: TGTGCCAGCAGCTTATACACAACTAATGAAAAACTGTTTTTT.

The V and J genes are TRBV27 and TRBJ1-2; weak D call: TRBD1 (6 bases). This CDR3 spans 13 amino acids. Trimming took off 3 bases at V and 7 bases at J, with 12 bases between the two ends. Looked up from germline, CDR1 is MNHEY and CDR2 is SMNVEV (reference sequence). The CDR3 nucleotides read TGTGCCAGCAGTTTCAGGGGCTTGAGTGGCTACACCTTC. This gives the protein CASSFRGLSGYTF.